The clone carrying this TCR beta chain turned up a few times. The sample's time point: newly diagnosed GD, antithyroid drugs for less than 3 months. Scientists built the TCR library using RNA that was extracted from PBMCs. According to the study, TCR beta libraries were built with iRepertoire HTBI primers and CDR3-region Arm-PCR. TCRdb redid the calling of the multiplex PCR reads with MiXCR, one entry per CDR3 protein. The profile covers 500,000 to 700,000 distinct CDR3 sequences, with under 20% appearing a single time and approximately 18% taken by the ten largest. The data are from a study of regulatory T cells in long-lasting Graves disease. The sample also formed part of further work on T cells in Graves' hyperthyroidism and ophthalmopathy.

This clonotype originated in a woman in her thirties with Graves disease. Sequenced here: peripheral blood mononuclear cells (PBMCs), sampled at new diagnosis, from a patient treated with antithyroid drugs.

The CDR3 loop reads CAWSVTGNEQYF. The CDR3 DNA reads TGTGCCTGGAGTGTAACAGGGAACGAGCAGTACTTC. The chain uses TRBV30 and TRBJ2-7; TRBD1 might be the D (6 bases). CDR1 is GTSNPN, CDR2 SVGIG, per germline (reference sequence). This CDR3 is 12 amino acids long. Trimming removed 0 bases at V and 5 bases at J, with 8 bases between.